This T cell receptor (beta chain) was profiled in a study of identical twins. The cDNA had a unique molecular identifier and a template-switch universal primer site. TCRdb independently ran MiXCR on the 5' RACE reads; one entry per CDR3 protein. The sample consists of fewer than 900,000 distinct CDR3 sequences, about 20% of them appearing once. This clonotype appeared many times. This CDR3 comprises 17 residues. V lost 4 bases to trimming and J lost 4 bases; unmatched junction nucleotides: 17. Germline lookup yields CDR1 SGHRS and CDR2 YFSETQ. All of the donors were Caucasians in good health. The sample was also linked to a second study, of T cells expressing NK-cell markers. That report adds: Six or seven donors carried dominant NKG2C+ clonotypes that made up roughly 1.0-7.5% of their CD8+ T cells. Certain NKG2C+ T cell clones were expanded, and their HCMV specificity remained unclear.

Material: PBMCs. This chain uses TRBV5-1 with TRBJ2-7; 7 nucleotides align to TRBD2. This TCR derives from a young woman in good health. CDR3 bases: TGCGCCAGCAGCAGCACATACGGACTAGTAGGGACTTACGAGCAGTACTTC. Protein sequence: CASSSTYGLVGTYEQYF.